Listed below are T cell receptor beta chains from one sample, sequenced in a study of shared clonotypes between healthy human individuals. Some clones are missing from TCRdb's copy, which holds only in-frame ones; the method was immunoSEQ multiplex PCR. Altogether roughly 2.2 million clones are present, around 93% being singletons, with the ten largest covering 0.3% to 0.4%. The sequenced material came from naive CD4+ T cells from PBMCs. These receptors came from a man in his late teens or twenties in good health. Some clones in this sample may be carry-over from other donors' samples. CDR3s include the opening cysteine and the closing phenylalanine or tryptophan. Each record gives: D gene, V gene, J gene, CDR3 protein, CDR3 DNA. The D gene is left open where the match is weak.

TRBD1,TRBV7-9,TRBJ1-1,CASSLGFGTVNTEAFF,TGTGCCAGCAGCTTAGGATTTGGGACAGTGAACACTGAAGCTTTCTTT
TRBD1,TRBV18,TRBJ2-2,CASSPDRGQSGELFF,TGTGCCAGCTCACCAGACAGGGGGCAGAGCGGGGAGCTGTTTTTT
.,TRBV5-1,TRBJ1-2,CASSLVGGDYGYTF,TGCGCCAGCAGCTTGGTCGGGGGAGACTATGGCTACACCTTC
TRBD1,TRBV18,TRBJ1-4,CASSHPGQGAEKLFF,TGTGCCAGCTCACATCCGGGACAGGGGGCTGAAAAACTGTTTTTT
.,TRBV5-1,TRBJ1-4,CASRVKGSNEKLFF,TGCGCCAGCAGAGTCAAAGGGTCTAATGAAAAACTGTTTTTT
.,TRBV21-1,TRBJ1-2,CASSKDGFRDYGYTF,TGTGCCAGCAGCAAAGATGGTTTCAGGGACTATGGCTACACCTTC
TRBD2,TRBV7-2,TRBJ2-1,CASSSDRLAGRDEQFF,TGTGCCAGCAGCTCAGATCGGCTAGCGGGACGGGATGAGCAGTTCTTC
TRBD1,TRBV28,TRBJ2-3,CASSPLGGRSDTQYF,TGTGCCAGCAGCCCATTAGGGGGCCGTTCAGATACGCAGTATTTT
.,TRBV7-2,TRBJ2-7,CASSLVDFYEQYF,TGTGCCAGCAGCTTAGTGGACTTCTACGAGCAGTACTTC
.,TRBV9,TRBJ1-1,CASSSSPRAPNTEAFF,TGTGCCAGCAGCTCCTCGCCCAGGGCCCCGAACACTGAAGCTTTCTTT
.,TRBV7-4,TRBJ1-3,CASSLGGGNTIYF,TGTGCCAGCAGCCTAGGCGGGGGAAACACCATATATTTT
TRBD2,TRBV4-3,TRBJ2-3,CASSQDWVLSGRMRDTQYF,TGCGCCAGCAGCCAAGATTGGGTTCTGAGCGGGAGGATGAGAGATACGCAGTATTTT
.,TRBV7-9,TRBJ1-1,CASSLLSRGDTEAFF,TGTGCCAGCAGCTTACTATCCAGGGGTGACACTGAAGCTTTCTTT
.,TRBV9,TRBJ1-1,CASSVRTAGTEAFF,TGTGCCAGCAGCGTACGGACAGCTGGGACTGAAGCTTTCTTT
.,TRBV5-4,TRBJ1-1,CASSLRGGNTEAFF,TGTGCCAGCAGCTTGCGGGGGGGGAACACTGAAGCTTTCTTT
.,TRBV5-6,TRBJ2-7,CASSLALGGAWGEQYF,TGTGCCAGCAGCTTGGCCCTGGGGGGTGCATGGGGCGAGCAGTACTTC
TRBD2,TRBV5-5,TRBJ2-1,CASTLLAETYNEQFF,TGTGCCAGCACTCTACTAGCGGAAACCTACAATGAGCAGTTCTTC
TRBD2,TRBV4-2,TRBJ2-3,CASSQVAAAGGGDTQYF,TGTGCCAGCAGCCAAGTTGCTGCGGCGGGAGGAGGGGATACGCAGTATTTT
.,TRBV4-1,TRBJ1-1,CASRRTIGIDTEAFF,TGCGCCAGCAGAAGAACCATCGGGATAGACACTGAAGCTTTCTTT
.,TRBV2,TRBJ1-2,CASNVESHLRGYTF,TGTGCCAGCAATGTAGAAAGCCATCTTAGGGGCTACACCTTC